This TCR beta chain was documented in a study of graft-versus-host responses after intestinal transplantation. In the study overall: Recipients had multivisceral, liver-intestinal, or isolated intestinal transplants. Recipients across the board were started on anti-thymocyte globulin induction, then kept on tacrolimus and steroids for two to three years.

For this clone: The target antigen is unknown.

In germline, CDR1 is SGHTA, CDR2 FQGTGA. The CDR3 runs to 15 residues. Losses at the gene ends were 5 bases for V and 8 bases for J; bases not matched to a gene: 9. Assay: immunoSEQ multiplex PCR; the TCRdb copy retains only in-frame clones and omits some. The sample shows about 97,000 clones, 80% to 95% of them seen only once. The study, taken as a whole, reports: Early post-transplant HvG declines were associated with peak circulating GvH clone levels. Some patients had graft-donor T cell macrochimerism. In their allografts, the ratios of graft-versus-host to host-versus-graft T cell clones were high.

The sequences come from PBMCs, collected 450 to 460 days after intestinal transplant. The TCR originated in a human patient who received an intestinal transplant, so some T cells may come from the graft donor. V and J are TRBV7-3 and TRBJ1-6; 7 nucleotides align to TRBD1. In DNA, the CDR3 is TGTGCCAGCAGCGTCCAGGGGGTAGGAGATTCACCCCTCCACTTT. Its translation is CASSVQGVGDSPLHF.